Following are 5 T cell receptor beta chains from one sample sequenced in a study of PD-1 blockade in classical Hodgkin lymphoma. All the patients suffered relapse after autologous stem cell transplantation, and brentuximab vedotin exposure differed. Clones were sequenced by immunoSEQ multiplex PCR, and TCRdb holds only the in-frame ones, with some missing. The sample has about 59,000 clones, 90% seen once. Sequencing used peripheral blood mononuclear cells (PBMCs), obtained at baseline. Source of these receptors: a human donor with classical Hodgkin lymphoma.

The chain links TRBV28 to TRBJ2-1; D ambiguous. CDR3 length: 16 residues. V lost 1 base and J lost 2, with 12 bases in between. Germline CDR1 MDHEN, CDR2 SYDVKM. CDR3 nucleotides: TGTGCCAGCAGTTTATACCCGGCTAGGACCTACAATGAGCAGTTCTTC. Its protein product is CASSLYPARTYNEQFF.

This clone appeared a single time. The chain joins TRBV27 to TRBJ1-4; the match to TRBD1 covers 10 bases. The CDR3 length is 15 residues. CDR1 is MNHEY and CDR2 is SMNVEV in the germline V gene (reference sequence). V lost 4 bases, J lost 6 bases, and 5 bases stayed unmatched. Here the CDR3 DNA reads TGTGCCAGCAGTTCCCGGACAGGGGGGTATGAAAAACTGTTTTTT. Its protein is CASSSRTGGYEKLFF.

The genes are TRBV18 and TRBJ2-1, with 14 bases fitting TRBD2. This CDR3 has 15 amino acids. Looked up from germline, CDR1 is KGHSH and CDR2 is LQKENI. V lost 4 bases and J lost 6; bases outside the gene matches: 2. The DNA of the CDR3 is TGTGCCAGCTCACTAGGGACTAGCGGGAGCAATGAGCAGTTCTTC. Protein product: CASSLGTSGSNEQFF.

The chain couples TRBV6-1 to TRBJ2-5; 8 bases fit TRBD2. V lost 4 bases to trimming and J lost 6 bases; unmatched junction nucleotides: 7. The CDR3 length is 14 residues. CDR1 MNHNS and CDR2 SASEGT come from the germline V gene. The DNA of the CDR3 is TGTGCCAGCAGTGGTAACGGGGGGGCGCAGACCCAGTACTTC. Encoded protein: CASSGNGGAQTQYF.

The chain joins TRBV9 to TRBJ2-1, with D tentatively TRBD2 (7 bases). This CDR3 region has 16 residues. The germline V gene encodes CDR1 SGDLS and CDR2 YYNGEE. The germline V and J ends were trimmed by 0 bases and 10 bases, with 20 bases remaining between them. The CDR3 sequence: CASSVGQGGGAEEQFF. The CDR3 DNA reads as TGTGCCAGCAGCGTAGGCCAAGGGGGGGGAGCTGAAGAGCAGTTCTTC.